There are many counts of the clone carrying this TCR beta chain. What it binds is not known. No progression to ophthalmopathy during 18 months of follow-up defined stable disease. Reasons for excluding patients were uncontrolled infection, other autoimmune disease, pregnancy or lactation. Fresh 10 ml peripheral blood yielded PBMCs. The source material, RNA transcripts, was used to amplify TCR beta CDR3 regions. Initially, a first-round RT-PCR of the TCR CDR3 employed the HTBI primer set. TCRdb independently ran MiXCR on the multiplex PCR reads; one entry per CDR3 protein. This sample has about 210,000 distinct CDR3 sequences; 17% occur once, and the top ten carry approximately 50%. These data belong to a study of T cells in Graves' hyperthyroidism and ophthalmopathy. Study-wide results and caveats: Most clonotypes that expanded in the thyroid above 0.001 also showed up in blood.

The sample comprised blood. This receptor was obtained from a man aged 50 to 60 with Graves' hyperthyroidism.

The CDR3 bases are TGTGCCAGCAGCAAGGGAGGGGGGTCCTACAATGAGCAGTTCTTC. Translation gives CASSKGGGSYNEQFF. J is TRBJ2-1 and V is TRBV7-9; weak D call: TRBD2 (7 bases). Germline V CDR1 and CDR2: SEHNR, FQNEAQ (reference sequence). Trimming took off 5 bases at V and 1 base at J, with 12 bases between the two ends. This CDR3 spans 15 amino acids.